Shown below are 18 T cell receptor beta chains from a single sample sequenced in a study of cytomegalovirus exposure and HLA in healthy donors. Method: immunoSEQ multiplex PCR; TCRdb's copy keeps in-frame clones and lacks some. The table lists tens of thousands of clones, around 96% of them singletons, with more than 1.2% in the top ten. The sequenced sample consisted of PBMCs. The receptors shown here come from a man between 18 and 29 years old in good health and CMV-seropositive.

The chain recombines TRBV5-1 with TRBJ2-5; D is possibly TRBD2 (6 bases). The V gene lost 9 bases and the J gene lost 3 bases, with 12 bases spanning the gap. CDR1 is SGHRS, CDR2 YFSETQ, per germline. The CDR3 has 12 residues. CDR3 DNA sequence: TGCGCCACCGACCGCGGGAAAGAGACCCAGTACTTC. Its translation is CATDRGKETQYF.

The V and J genes are TRBV9 and TRBJ2-3, with D perhaps TRBD2 (6 bases). CDR1 is SGDLS, CDR2 YYNGEE, per germline. The V end was cut by 1 base, the J end by 0 bases, with 12 bases between. The CDR3 runs to 16 residues. Here the CDR3 reads CASSVTGGASTDTQYF. For the CDR3, the DNA is TGTGCCAGCAGCGTAACTGGCGGGGCTAGCACAGATACGCAGTATTTT.

This sequence joins TRBV5-6 and TRBJ2-3; 8 nucleotides align to TRBD2. V dropped 6 bases and J dropped 2; count of bases not matched to a gene: 14. The germline CDR1 and CDR2 sequences are SGHDT and YYEEEE. The CDR3 length is 17 residues. CDR3 in amino acids: CASTILPLAGYTDTQYF. The CDR3 region has the DNA TGTGCCAGCACCATCCTGCCCTTAGCGGGGTACACAGATACGCAGTATTTT.

This chain uses TRBV5-4 with TRBJ2-5; 10 bases fit TRBD1. CDR1 is SGHNT and CDR2 is YYREEE in the germline V gene (reference sequence). The CDR3 consists of 15 residues. V lost 4 bases to trimming and J lost 5 bases; unmatched junction nucleotides: 8. The CDR3 here is CASSPDRGPWETQYF. The CDR3 nucleotides are TGTGCCAGCAGCCCTGACAGGGGGCCCTGGGAGACCCAGTACTTC.

CDR3 nucleotides: TGTGCCAGCAGCTTTAGCGGGAGGCCCTACGAGCAGTACTTC. Amino acids: CASSFSGRPYEQYF. The chain is built from TRBV7-9 and TRBJ2-7; 10 nucleotides match TRBD2. Germline CDR1 reads SEHNR; CDR2 reads FQNEAQ (reference sequence). CDR3 length: 14 amino acids. The J segment lost 2 bases and the V segment lost 3 bases, leaving 1 base of the junction unmatched.

The rearrangement uses TRBV6-6 and TRBJ1-5; D is undetermined. Germline CDR1 and CDR2: MNHNY and SVGAGI (reference sequence). The CDR3 consists of 12 residues. V was shortened by 6 bases and J by 2 bases, with 5 bases between the two germline ends. The CDR3 nucleotides are TGTGCCAGCAGCGTAGGCAATCAGCCCCAGCATTTT. This translates into CASSVGNQPQHF.

This chain links TRBV6-5 with TRBJ2-7, with D unresolved. The germline CDR1 and CDR2 sequences are MNHEY and SVGAGI. V was pared by 5 bases and J by 2 bases, with 7 bases between. This CDR3 is built from 12 residues. The CDR3 nucleotides are TGTGCCAGCAGTGAACTACCCTACGAGCAGTACTTC. It is translated as CASSELPYEQYF.

The genes are TRBV28 and TRBJ2-1; TRBD2 matches 10 bases. CDR1 is MDHEN and CDR2 is SYDVKM in the germline V gene. With 6 bases clipped from V and 7 bases from J, the junction kept 9 bases outside the gene matches. This CDR3 spans 15 amino acids. CDR3 nucleotide sequence: TGTGCCAGCAGCACAACCCGGACTAGCGGAAATGAGCAGTTCTTC. Protein: CASSTTRTSGNEQFF.

The sample holds one count of this clone. The chain couples TRBV4-1 to TRBJ2-2; TRBD2 agrees at 9 bases. The CDR3 has 18 residues. CDR1 and CDR2 (germline): MGHRA, YSYEKL. Losses at the gene ends were 4 bases for V and 4 bases for J; bases not matched to a gene: 13. The CDR3 is CASSPPPRGGSGTGELFF. The CDR3 DNA is TGCGCCAGCAGCCCTCCCCCGCGGGGGGGCTCCGGCACCGGGGAGCTGTTTTTT.

The gene calls are TRBV5-6 and TRBJ1-2; D unresolved. CDR3 length equals 14 residues. The germline V gene encodes CDR1 SGHDT and CDR2 YYEEEE. V was trimmed by 1 base and J by 0 bases, leaving 7 bases between them. The CDR3 DNA follows: TGTGCCAGCAGCTTGCCAGGAACTAACTATGGCTACACCTTC. Encoded protein: CASSLPGTNYGYTF. Complete variable domain (other parts from reference TRBV5-6 and TRBJ1-2): DAGVTQSPTHLIKTRGQQVTLRCSPKSGHDTVSWYQQALGQGPQFIFQYYEEEERQRGNFPDRFSGHQFPNYSSELNVNALLLGDSALYLCASSLPGTNYGYTFGSGTRLTVV.

The rearrangement uses TRBV4-1 and TRBJ2-6; D remains ambiguous. Trimming removed 3 bases from V and 0 bases from J, with 6 bases in between. The CDR3 consists of 15 residues. Germline CDR1 reads MGHRA; CDR2 reads YSYEKL. Written as DNA, the CDR3 is TGCGCCAGCAGCCAGCGAGACTCTGGGGCCAACGTCCTGACTTTC. Protein product: CASSQRDSGANVLTF.

This rearrangement joins TRBV7-3 to TRBJ1-5; D unclear. Looked up from germline, CDR1 is SGHTA and CDR2 is FQGTGA. This CDR3 spans 13 amino acids. The germline V and J ends were trimmed by 2 bases and 2 bases, with 4 bases remaining between them. The CDR3 spells CASSLQGNQPQHF. The CDR3 DNA is TGTGCCAGCAGCTTACAGGGCAATCAGCCCCAGCATTTT.

For the CDR3, the DNA is TGTGCCAGCAGGCTCCAGACTCAGGGCGGTGAGCAGTTCTTC. Translated: CASRLQTQGGEQFF. This rearrangement joins TRBV6-1 to TRBJ2-1; possibly TRBD1 for D (5 bases). Germline V gene sequence: CDR1 MNHNS, CDR2 SASEGT. The V and J ends lost 6 bases and 9 bases respectively, with 18 bases between them. The CDR3 contains 14 residues.

V is TRBV6-5 and J is TRBJ1-2; D is ambiguous. The germline CDR1 and CDR2 sequences are MNHEY and SVGAGI. V lost 2 bases and J 2 bases, leaving 9 bases between the germline ends. CDR3 length: 14 residues. This chain's CDR3 is CASSYVGWNYGYTF. DNA of the CDR3: TGTGCCAGCAGTTACGTCGGGTGGAACTATGGCTACACCTTC.

This chain uses TRBV16 with TRBJ1-1; D remains unclear. Germline V gene lookup returns CDR1 KGHSY and CDR2 FQNENV. The CDR3 is 16 amino acids. The germline V and J ends were trimmed by 0 bases and 2 bases, with 13 bases remaining between them. CDR3 DNA sequence: TGTGCCAGCAGCCAATCAAGCTCGGCAGGTAACACTGAAGCTTTCTTT. Translating it yields CASSQSSSAGNTEAFF.

J is TRBJ1-2 and V is TRBV19, with 7 bases matching TRBD1. The germline CDR1 and CDR2 sequences are LNHDA and SQIVND (reference sequence). The CDR3 has 14 residues. With 5 bases clipped from V and 4 bases from J, the junction kept 7 bases outside the gene matches. CDR3 protein: CASSWDSWSYGYTF. The CDR3 DNA sequence: TGTGCCAGTAGTTGGGACAGCTGGAGCTATGGCTACACCTTC.

A few counts support this clone. The chain couples TRBV27 to TRBJ2-5, with D unclear. CDR3 size: 11 residues. V was pared by 3 bases and J by 7 bases, with 6 bases between. In germline, CDR1 is MNHEY, CDR2 SMNVEV (reference sequence). CDR3 nucleotides: TGTGCCAGCAGTTTTGGAGTGACCCAGTACTTC. Protein sequence: CASSFGVTQYF.

The chain employs TRBV19 and TRBJ2-1; D unresolved. The V end lost 1 base, the J end lost 0 bases, and 10 bases lay between the germline ends. Germline CDR1 and CDR2: LNHDA and SQIVND (reference sequence). The CDR3 has 16 residues. The CDR3 loop reads CASSIGSSSSYNEQFF. DNA of the CDR3: TGTGCCAGTAGTATAGGTTCCTCTAGCTCCTACAATGAGCAGTTCTTC.